A single sample gave rise to the 19 T cell receptor beta chains below, sequenced in a study of shared clonotypes between healthy human individuals. Generated by immunoSEQ multiplex PCR, the TCRdb table keeps only in-frame clones and is missing some. The data contain fewer than 650,000 clones, over 60% of them singletons. Source material: PBMCs. These receptors originate from a middle-aged woman in good health. Some clones in this sample may be carry-over from other donors' samples.

V and J are TRBV6-5 and TRBJ1-1, with D unclear. V lost 4 bases and J 1 base, leaving 4 bases between the germline ends. This CDR3 is built from 12 residues. CDR1 and CDR2 from the germline V gene are MNHEY and SVGAGI. Written as DNA, the CDR3 is TGTGCCAGCAGTTCAGAGAACACTGAAGCTTTCTTT. This codes for CASSSENTEAFF.

The chain joins TRBV6-5 to TRBJ2-7; D unresolved. CDR1 is MNHEY, CDR2 SVGAGI, per germline. The CDR3 runs 13 residues. V was shortened by 2 bases and J by 7 bases, with 12 bases between the two germline ends. The CDR3 DNA is TGTGCCAGCAGTTACCAGGCCTTTGGGGAGCAGTACTTC. This sequence encodes CASSYQAFGEQYF.

The V gene is TRBV7-6, the J gene TRBJ2-5; tentative D call: TRBD1 (6 bases). With the DNA end fitting TRBJ2-7 better, the J assignment may be wrong. The CDR3 extends over 15 amino acids. The germline V gene has CDR1 SGHVS and CDR2 FNYEAQ. CDR3 nucleotides: TGTGCCAGCAGCTTAGCTTCGACAGGCCCTTACGAGCAGTACTTC. Protein: CASSLASTGPYEQYF.

In its sample, this clone was seen a few times. The rearrangement links TRBV30 to TRBJ2-7; 9 nucleotides line up with TRBD2. The CDR3 is 14 residues long. Germline V gene lookup returns CDR1 GTSNPN and CDR2 SVGIG (reference sequence). Trimming removed 0 bases from V and 4 bases from J; junction bases left unmatched: 4. The CDR3 nucleotides read TGTGCCTGGAGTGTATTCAGCGGGAGGTACGAGCAGTACTTC. Encoded protein: CAWSVFSGRYEQYF.

A few counts support this clone. This chain links TRBV5-6 with TRBJ2-7, with D possibly TRBD1 on 6 matching bases. The ends were cut back, 5 bases at V and 3 bases at J, with 24 bases in the middle. Germline CDR1 reads SGHDT; CDR2 reads YYEEEE. The CDR3 has 17 amino acids. CDR3 residues: CASRTEQGRVVDYEQYF. CDR3 in DNA: TGTGCCAGCAGGACAGAACAGGGAAGGGTAGTCGACTACGAGCAGTACTTC. The full variable domain, completed using reference TRBV5-6 and TRBJ2-7, is DAGVTQSPTHLIKTRGQQVTLRCSPKSGHDTVSWYQQALGQGPQFIFQYYEEEERQRGNFPDRFSGHQFPNYSSELNVNALLLGDSALYLCASRTEQGRVVDYEQYFGPGTRLTVT.

There are many counts of this clone. The chain combines TRBV18 with TRBJ1-3; D not resolved. The ends were cut back, 2 bases at V and 2 bases at J, with 10 bases in the middle. CDR3 length: 15 amino acids. Germline-derived CDR1 and CDR2 are KGHSH and LQKENI. The CDR3 spells CASSPSPGTGNTIYF. The CDR3 nucleotides read TGTGCCAGCTCACCATCACCGGGGACTGGAAACACCATATATTTT.

The V gene is TRBV11-2, the J gene TRBJ2-1; 7 bases align to TRBD1. Losses at the gene ends were 5 bases for V and 5 bases for J; bases not matched to a gene: 6. CDR1 SGHAT and CDR2 FQNNGV come from the germline V gene. This CDR3 comprises 14 residues. The CDR3 nucleotides read TGTGCCAGCAGCCCCGGGACAGACAACAATGAGCAGTTCTTC. Translating gives CASSPGTDNNEQFF.

This rearrangement joins TRBV19 to TRBJ2-7; TRBD2 matches at 8 bases. The CDR3 covers 16 residues. Germline CDR1 reads LNHDA; CDR2 reads SQIVND (reference sequence). Losses at the gene ends were 0 bases for V and 1 base for J; bases not matched to a gene: 5. In DNA form, the CDR3 reads TGTGCCAGTAGTATAGATTCGGGAGGGAGGTCCTACGAGCAGTACTTC. It encodes CASSIDSGGRSYEQYF.

This clone was seen a handful of times. This rearrangement joins TRBV6-1 to TRBJ1-1, with D hard to call. The V and J ends lost 0 bases and 1 base respectively, with 3 bases between them. The CDR3 loop spans 13 amino acids. Germline V lookup: CDR1 MNHNS, CDR2 SASEGT. CDR3 in amino acids: CASSEAENTEAFF. The CDR3 bases are TGTGCCAGCAGTGAAGCAGAGAACACTGAAGCTTTCTTT.

This clone occurred a few times. Different DNA sequences within this sample yield the same CDR3. The chain combines TRBV5-1 with TRBJ1-2, with a tentative D call TRBD1 (5 bases). V lost 1 base and J lost 1, with 5 bases in between. CDR1 is SGHRS, CDR2 YFSETQ, per germline. The CDR3 spans 13 residues. The CDR3 DNA reads TGCGCCAGCAGCTTGCAGGGTAACTATGGCTACACCTTC. Translating it yields CASSLQGNYGYTF.

The V call is TRBV15, the J call TRBJ2-2, with a possible D match to TRBD2 (5 bases). The CDR3 extends over 16 amino acids. The germline V gene encodes CDR1 LNHNV and CDR2 YYDKDF (reference sequence). The V end was cut by 8 bases, the J end by 4 bases, with 20 bases between. CDR3 sequence (DNA): TGTGCCACCCAAAACCACCGGGGTTTTCGCACCGGGGAGCTGTTTTTT. It codes for CATQNHRGFRTGELFF.

The V call is TRBV30, the J call TRBJ2-4; maybe TRBD1 (6 bases). Germline CDR1 is GTSNPN and CDR2 is SVGIG (reference sequence). The V end lost 1 base, the J end lost 1 base, and 8 bases lay between the germline ends. The CDR3 extends over 14 amino acids. CDR3 amino acids: CAWSAGQAKNIQYF. CDR3 nucleotide sequence: TGTGCCTGGAGTGCCGGACAGGCCAAAAACATTCAGTACTTC.

This clone was observed at least ten times. V and J are TRBV4-1 and TRBJ2-2, with 9 bases identical to TRBD2. The V and J ends lost 4 bases and 4 bases, in that order; junction bases with no gene match: 10. CDR3 length: 17 amino acids. Germline V gives CDR1 MGHRA, CDR2 YSYEKL. DNA of the CDR3: TGCGCCAGCAGCCTACTACGGCTAGCGGGGACCACCGGGGAGCTGTTTTTT. Protein sequence: CASSLLRLAGTTGELFF.

The CDR3, as DNA: TGTGCCAGCAGTGAATGGAGCACAGATACGCAGTATTTT. Protein: CASSEWSTDTQYF. This sequence joins TRBV2 and TRBJ2-3; D not resolved. The V and J ends lost 2 bases and 0 bases respectively, with 3 bases between them. CDR1 and CDR2 from the germline V gene are SNHLY and FYNNEI. This CDR3 has 13 amino acids.

A single count supports this clone. This chain links TRBV18 with TRBJ1-2; D gene unclear. In germline, CDR1 is KGHSH, CDR2 LQKENI. The V end lost 3 bases, the J end lost 4 bases, and 9 bases lay between the germline ends. The CDR3 extends over 13 amino acids. Here the CDR3 reads CASSPEGTYGYTF. The CDR3, as DNA: TGTGCCAGCTCACCCGAAGGTACCTATGGCTACACCTTC.

The J gene is TRBJ2-1, the V gene TRBV27, with D perhaps matching TRBD2 (6 bases). Germline CDR1 MNHEY, CDR2 SMNVEV (reference sequence). The V gene lost 0 bases and the J gene lost 4 bases, with 10 bases spanning the gap. This CDR3 comprises 15 residues. CDR3 nucleotides: TGTGCCAGCAGTTTATCCCGGGACTTGTACAATGAGCAGTTCTTC. Protein product: CASSLSRDLYNEQFF.

J is TRBJ1-3 and V is TRBV7-8; D is possibly TRBD1 (5 bases). The V end was cut by 5 bases, the J end by 0 bases, with 14 bases between. The CDR3 extends over 16 amino acids. Germline V gives CDR1 SGHVS, CDR2 FQNEAQ. The DNA of the CDR3 is TGTGCCAGCAGCCCCCCCCCGGGACTCTCTGGAAACACCATATATTTT. Protein: CASSPPPGLSGNTIYF.

The rearrangement uses TRBV9 and TRBJ2-7, with D tentatively TRBD2 (6 bases). Germline lookup yields CDR1 SGDLS and CDR2 YYNGEE. The CDR3 has 13 residues. Trimming pared 2 bases from V and 2 bases from J, leaving 8 bases between. The CDR3 region is CASSVGSAYEQYF. CDR3 coding DNA: TGTGCCAGCAGCGTCGGGAGTGCCTACGAGCAGTACTTC.

The V call is TRBV23-1, the J call TRBJ2-3; 7 bases map to TRBD2. TRBV23-1 has ORF status, its function being uncertain. CDR3 length equals 18 residues. After removal of 0 bases from V and 6 bases from J, the junction contained 15 bases not matched to a gene. CDR3 sequence (DNA): TGCGCCAGCAGTCAATCGCGGGGGAACGAAACGGTAAGGGATACGCAGTATTTT. Encoded protein: CASSQSRGNETVRDTQYF.